Listed below are T cell receptor beta chains from one sample, sequenced in a study of T cell changes during pregnancy in multiple sclerosis. Assay used: immunoSEQ multiplex PCR; TCRdb lists only in-frame clones, some missing. There are some 110,000 clones in the sample; less than 95% occur only once, and over 1.5% lies in the top ten. The sequences come from peripheral blood, collected before pregnancy. The source of these receptors is a female donor with multiple sclerosis, enrolled in a pregnancy study. CDR3s include the opening cysteine and the closing phenylalanine or tryptophan. A D gene is named only where the DNA matches it firmly. A clone size is listed for some rows: how often the clone was seen (once, few, many), or a class if it is expanded.

j_gene: TRBJ2-7
d_gene: -
v_gene: TRBV19
abundance: -
len: 14
CDR3aa: CASSVSWSSYEQYF

j_gene: TRBJ1-5
d_gene: -
v_gene: TRBV7-2
abundance: -
len: 13
CDR3aa: CASSFRGGQPQHF

j_gene: TRBJ2-7
d_gene: TRBD1
v_gene: TRBV5-6
abundance: -
len: 14
CDR3aa: CASSLGQFLTEQYF

j_gene: TRBJ2-1
d_gene: TRBD2
v_gene: TRBV7-3
abundance: once
len: 16
CDR3aa: CASSPWTSGSYNEQFF

j_gene: TRBJ2-2
d_gene: -
v_gene: TRBV13
abundance: -
len: 16
CDR3aa: CASSLSIPGGTGELFF

j_gene: TRBJ2-7
d_gene: TRBD1
v_gene: TRBV29-1
abundance: -
len: 15
CDR3aa: CSVAPNRGAGYEQYF

j_gene: TRBJ1-6
d_gene: -
v_gene: TRBV7-9
abundance: few
len: 15
CDR3aa: CASSLALGGGSPLHF

j_gene: TRBJ1-1
d_gene: TRBD1
v_gene: TRBV13
abundance: -
len: 14
CDR3aa: CASENNRGNTEAFF

j_gene: TRBJ2-3
d_gene: TRBD2
v_gene: TRBV14
abundance: -
len: 20
CDR3aa: CASSQDYSNWLAENVDTQYF

j_gene: TRBJ1-5
d_gene: TRBD1
v_gene: TRBV19
abundance: -
len: 15
CDR3aa: CASSIMTGRNQPQHF

j_gene: TRBJ2-1
d_gene: TRBD2
v_gene: TRBV5-4
abundance: -
len: 16
CDR3aa: CASSLRLAGDYNEQFF

j_gene: TRBJ2-7
d_gene: TRBD2
v_gene: TRBV5-4
abundance: -
len: 15
CDR3aa: CASSPTSSGSYEQYF

j_gene: TRBJ2-3
d_gene: -
v_gene: TRBV2
abundance: -
len: 16
CDR3aa: CASSAQGGLGTDTQYF

j_gene: TRBJ2-2
d_gene: TRBD2
v_gene: TRBV6-4
abundance: -
len: 17
CDR3aa: CASSATLAGVVTGELFF

j_gene: TRBJ2-2
d_gene: -
v_gene: TRBV29-1
abundance: -
len: 17
CDR3aa: CSVYGGTGTQNTGELFF

j_gene: TRBJ2-3
d_gene: TRBD2
v_gene: TRBV11-3
abundance: -
len: 17
CDR3aa: CASSPGTSGGWTDTQYF

j_gene: TRBJ1-2
d_gene: TRBD1
v_gene: TRBV6-1
abundance: -
len: 16
CDR3aa: CASSESWTGNDYGYTF

j_gene: TRBJ1-2
d_gene: -
v_gene: TRBV6-1
abundance: once
len: 14
CDR3aa: CASSESQGIGGYTF

j_gene: TRBJ2-5
d_gene: TRBD1
v_gene: TRBV5-4
abundance: once
len: 15
CDR3aa: CASSPRDRVQETQYF

j_gene: TRBJ2-2
d_gene: TRBD1
v_gene: TRBV27
abundance: -
len: 17
CDR3aa: CASSQRLGQGLREELFF

j_gene: TRBJ2-7
d_gene: TRBD2
v_gene: TRBV6-6
abundance: once
len: 14
CDR3aa: CASSLSGSINEQYF

j_gene: TRBJ2-4
d_gene: -
v_gene: TRBV11-3
abundance: once
len: 14
CDR3aa: CASSLGGAKNIQYF

j_gene: TRBJ1-4
d_gene: -
v_gene: TRBV4-1
abundance: once
len: 15
CDR3aa: CASSQAVTFNEKLFF

j_gene: TRBJ2-2
d_gene: -
v_gene: TRBV7-9
abundance: -
len: 16
CDR3aa: CASSSLLGRNTGELFF

j_gene: TRBJ2-1
d_gene: TRBD1
v_gene: TRBV7-9
abundance: -
len: 15
CDR3aa: CASSWGDRVENEQFF

j_gene: TRBJ1-2
d_gene: TRBD1
v_gene: TRBV2
abundance: -
len: 13
CDR3aa: CASSPGTGRGYTF

j_gene: TRBJ2-2
d_gene: -
v_gene: TRBV9
abundance: few
len: 13
CDR3aa: CASSVAGTGELFF

j_gene: TRBJ1-5
d_gene: -
v_gene: TRBV19
abundance: -
len: 14
CDR3aa: CASSQLDGGGPQHF

j_gene: TRBJ2-2
d_gene: TRBD2
v_gene: TRBV9
abundance: -
len: 18
CDR3aa: CASSVSGTGSRRTGELFF

j_gene: TRBJ2-1
d_gene: TRBD2
v_gene: TRBV6-6
abundance: -
len: 16
CDR3aa: CASSSLAGVSYNEQFF

j_gene: TRBJ1-1
d_gene: -
v_gene: TRBV25-1
abundance: -
len: 12
CDR3aa: CASSEIRGGSFF

j_gene: TRBJ1-1
d_gene: -
v_gene: TRBV30
abundance: -
len: 12
CDR3aa: CAWSAVNTEAFF

j_gene: TRBJ2-3
d_gene: TRBD1
v_gene: TRBV4-3
abundance: -
len: 16
CDR3aa: CASSPGTETSTDTQYF

j_gene: TRBJ2-1
d_gene: TRBD2
v_gene: TRBV18
abundance: -
len: 17
CDR3aa: CASSPTSGVSSYNEQFF

j_gene: TRBJ1-5
d_gene: -
v_gene: TRBV6-5
abundance: -
len: 13
CDR3aa: CASSYSRNQPQHF

j_gene: TRBJ2-7
d_gene: -
v_gene: TRBV19
abundance: -
len: 15
CDR3aa: CASSIDWANSYEQYF

j_gene: TRBJ2-3
d_gene: -
v_gene: TRBV7-6
abundance: -
len: 14
CDR3aa: CASSRDGDVDTQYF

j_gene: TRBJ2-2
d_gene: TRBD2
v_gene: TRBV7-2
abundance: once
len: 16
CDR3aa: CASSLVGGRWPGELFF

j_gene: TRBJ2-7
d_gene: -
v_gene: TRBV27
abundance: -
len: 14
CDR3aa: CASSTGTSSYEQYF

j_gene: TRBJ2-3
d_gene: -
v_gene: TRBV5-6
abundance: -
len: 13
CDR3aa: CASSFGGTDTQYF

j_gene: TRBJ1-2
d_gene: -
v_gene: TRBV6-5
abundance: -
len: 13
CDR3aa: CASSRGDRYGYTF

j_gene: TRBJ1-5
d_gene: -
v_gene: TRBV28
abundance: -
len: 14
CDR3aa: CASSQTGPNQPQHF